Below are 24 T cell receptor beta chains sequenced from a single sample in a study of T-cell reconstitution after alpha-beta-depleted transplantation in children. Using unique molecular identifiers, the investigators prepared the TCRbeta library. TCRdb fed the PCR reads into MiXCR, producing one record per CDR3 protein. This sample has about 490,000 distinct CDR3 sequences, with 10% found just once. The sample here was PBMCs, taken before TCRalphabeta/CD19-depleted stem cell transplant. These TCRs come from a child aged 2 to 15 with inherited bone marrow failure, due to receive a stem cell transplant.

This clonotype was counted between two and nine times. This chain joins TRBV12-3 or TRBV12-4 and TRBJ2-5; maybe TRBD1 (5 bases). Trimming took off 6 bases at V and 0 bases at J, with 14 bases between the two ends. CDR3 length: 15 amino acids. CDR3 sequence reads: CASSHPGRYQETQYF. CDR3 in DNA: TGTGCCAGCAGCCACCCAGGGCGCTACCAAGAGACCCAGTACTTC.

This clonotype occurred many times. Here the CDR3 reads CASSSRVNEQYF. The CDR3 DNA sequence: TGCGCCAGCAGCTCACGGGTTAATGAGCAGTACTTC. This sequence joins TRBV4-3 and TRBJ2-7; D is uncertain. CDR1 is LGHNA, CDR2 YSLEER, per germline. This CDR3 has 12 amino acids. V lost 5 bases and J lost 7, with 12 bases in between.

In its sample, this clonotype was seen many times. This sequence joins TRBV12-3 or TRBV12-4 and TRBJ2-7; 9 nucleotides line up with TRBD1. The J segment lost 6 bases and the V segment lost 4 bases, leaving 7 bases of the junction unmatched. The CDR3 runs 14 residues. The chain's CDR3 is CASSYWTGEGEQYF. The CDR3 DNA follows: TGTGCCAGCAGTTACTGGACAGGGGAGGGCGAGCAGTACTTC.

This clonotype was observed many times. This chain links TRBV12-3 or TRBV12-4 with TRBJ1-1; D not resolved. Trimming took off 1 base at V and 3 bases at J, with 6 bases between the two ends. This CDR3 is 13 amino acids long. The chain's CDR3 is CASSLGTDTEAFF. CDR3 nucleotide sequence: TGTGCCAGCAGTTTAGGGACGGACACTGAAGCTTTCTTT.

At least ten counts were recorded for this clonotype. The CDR3 region is CASTSTKNIQYF. CDR3 DNA sequence: TGTGCCAGCACCTCAACCAAAAACATTCAGTACTTC. The chain links TRBV12-3 or TRBV12-4 to TRBJ2-4; D is unclear. Deletions cut 7 bases from V and 2 bases from J, with 6 bases between. The CDR3 has 12 residues.

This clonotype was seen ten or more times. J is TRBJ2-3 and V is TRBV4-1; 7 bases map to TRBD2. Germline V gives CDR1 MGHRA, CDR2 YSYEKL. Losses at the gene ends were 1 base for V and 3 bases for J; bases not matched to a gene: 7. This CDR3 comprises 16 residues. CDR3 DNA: TGCGCCAGCAGCCAAGTTATACTAGCGAGAACAGATACGCAGTATTTT. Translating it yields CASSQVILARTDTQYF.

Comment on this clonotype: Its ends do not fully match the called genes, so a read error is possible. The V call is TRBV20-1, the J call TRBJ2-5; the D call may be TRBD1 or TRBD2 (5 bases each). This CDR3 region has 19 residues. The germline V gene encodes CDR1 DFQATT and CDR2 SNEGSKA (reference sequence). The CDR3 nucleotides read TGCAGGGCTAGTTTCAGGGACCAGAGGTGGAATGCCCTACAAGAGACCCAGTACTTC. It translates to CRASFRDQRWNALQETQYF.

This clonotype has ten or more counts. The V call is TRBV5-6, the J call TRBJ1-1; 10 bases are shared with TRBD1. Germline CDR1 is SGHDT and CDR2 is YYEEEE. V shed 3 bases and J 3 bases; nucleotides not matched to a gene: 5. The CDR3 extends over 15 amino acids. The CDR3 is CASSSTGGAHTEAFF. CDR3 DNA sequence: TGTGCCAGCAGCTCGACAGGGGGCGCGCACACTGAAGCTTTCTTT.

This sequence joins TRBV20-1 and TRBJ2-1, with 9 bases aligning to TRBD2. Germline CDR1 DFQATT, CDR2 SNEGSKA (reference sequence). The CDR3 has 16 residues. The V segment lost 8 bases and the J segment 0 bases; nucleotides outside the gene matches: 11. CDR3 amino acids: CSKTSGTESSYNEQFF. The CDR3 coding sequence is TGCAGTAAGACTAGCGGTACTGAGAGCTCCTACAATGAGCAGTTCTTC.

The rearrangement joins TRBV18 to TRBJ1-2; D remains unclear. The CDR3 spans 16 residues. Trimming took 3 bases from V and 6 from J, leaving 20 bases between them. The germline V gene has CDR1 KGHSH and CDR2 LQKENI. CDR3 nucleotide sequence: TGTGCCAGCTCACCCCTCCAAATCGAAAGTGACGATGGCTACACCTTC. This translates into CASSPLQIESDDGYTF.

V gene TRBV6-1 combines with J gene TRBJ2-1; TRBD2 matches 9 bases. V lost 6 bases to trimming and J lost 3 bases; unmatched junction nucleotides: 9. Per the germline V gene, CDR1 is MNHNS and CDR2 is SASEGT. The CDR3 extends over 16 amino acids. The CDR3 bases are TGTGCCAGCAGAGGCTCAAGGACTAGCGACTACAATGAGCAGTTCTTC. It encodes CASRGSRTSDYNEQFF.

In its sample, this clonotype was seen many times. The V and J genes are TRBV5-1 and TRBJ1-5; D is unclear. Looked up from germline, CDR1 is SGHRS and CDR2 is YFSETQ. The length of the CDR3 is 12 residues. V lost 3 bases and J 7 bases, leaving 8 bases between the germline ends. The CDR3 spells CASSYEGQPQHF. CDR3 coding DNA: TGCGCCAGCAGCTATGAAGGGCAGCCCCAGCATTTT.

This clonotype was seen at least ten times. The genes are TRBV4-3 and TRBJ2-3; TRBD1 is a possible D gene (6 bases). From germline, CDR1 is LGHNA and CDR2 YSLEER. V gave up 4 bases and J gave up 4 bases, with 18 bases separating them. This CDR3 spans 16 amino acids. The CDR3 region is CASSPRPAQGADTQYF. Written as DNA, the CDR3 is TGCGCCAGCAGCCCACGCCCGGCACAGGGCGCAGATACGCAGTATTTT.

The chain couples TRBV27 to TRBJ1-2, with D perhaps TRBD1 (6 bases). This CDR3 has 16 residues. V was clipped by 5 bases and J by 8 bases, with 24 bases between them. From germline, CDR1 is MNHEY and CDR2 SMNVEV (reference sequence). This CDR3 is CASSPTGTLLLEGYTF. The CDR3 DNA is TGTGCCAGCAGTCCTACCGGGACACTCCTCTTGGAGGGCTACACCTTC.

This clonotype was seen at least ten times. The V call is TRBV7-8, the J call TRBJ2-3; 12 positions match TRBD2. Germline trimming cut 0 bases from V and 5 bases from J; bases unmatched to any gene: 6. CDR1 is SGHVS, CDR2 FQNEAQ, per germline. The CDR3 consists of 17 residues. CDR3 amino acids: CASSLARLAGERDTQYF. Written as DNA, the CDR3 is TGTGCCAGCAGCTTAGCTAGACTAGCGGGAGAGCGAGATACGCAGTATTTT. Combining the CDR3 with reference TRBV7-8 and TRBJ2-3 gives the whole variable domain GAGVSQSPRYKVAKRGQDVALRCDPISGHVSLFWYQQALGQGPEFLTYFQNEAQLDKSGLPSDRFFAERPEGSVSTLKIQRTQQEDSAVYLCASSLARLAGERDTQYFGPGTRLTVL.

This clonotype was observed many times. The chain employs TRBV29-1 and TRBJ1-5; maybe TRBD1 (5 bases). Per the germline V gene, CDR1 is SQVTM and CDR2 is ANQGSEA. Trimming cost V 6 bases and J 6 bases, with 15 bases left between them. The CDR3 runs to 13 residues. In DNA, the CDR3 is TGCAGCGTGGTAGGGGATTTGGCTCAGCCCCAGCATTTT. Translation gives CSVVGDLAQPQHF.

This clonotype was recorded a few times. The CDR3 here is CSANVRAASTQYF. The CDR3 DNA reads TGCAGCGCCAACGTAAGGGCAGCTAGTACGCAGTATTTT. The chain has TRBV29-1 and TRBJ2-3; D call uncertain. Deletions cut 7 bases from V and 8 bases from J, with 19 bases between. The CDR3 length is 13 residues. Germline V gene lookup returns CDR1 SQVTM and CDR2 ANQGSEA.

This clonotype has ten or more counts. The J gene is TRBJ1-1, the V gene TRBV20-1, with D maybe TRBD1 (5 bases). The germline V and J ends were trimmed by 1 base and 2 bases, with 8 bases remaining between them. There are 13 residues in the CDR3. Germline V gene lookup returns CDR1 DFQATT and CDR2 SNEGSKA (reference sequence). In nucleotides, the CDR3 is TGCAGTGCTAGAGTTGACAGCAACACTGAAGCTTTCTTT. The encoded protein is CSARVDSNTEAFF.

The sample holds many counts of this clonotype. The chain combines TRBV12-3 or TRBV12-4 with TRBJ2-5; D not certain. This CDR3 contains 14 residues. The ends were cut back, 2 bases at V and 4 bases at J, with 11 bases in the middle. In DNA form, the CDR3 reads TGTGCCAGCAGTTTACTTACTGGGGTAGAGACCCAGTACTTC. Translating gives CASSLLTGVETQYF.

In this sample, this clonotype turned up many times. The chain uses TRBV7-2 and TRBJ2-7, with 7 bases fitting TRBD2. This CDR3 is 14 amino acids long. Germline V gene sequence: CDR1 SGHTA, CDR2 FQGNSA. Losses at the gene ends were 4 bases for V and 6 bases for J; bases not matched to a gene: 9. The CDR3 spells CASSSLGGVGEQYF. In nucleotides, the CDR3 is TGTGCCAGCAGCTCCTTGGGAGGGGTAGGCGAGCAGTACTTC.

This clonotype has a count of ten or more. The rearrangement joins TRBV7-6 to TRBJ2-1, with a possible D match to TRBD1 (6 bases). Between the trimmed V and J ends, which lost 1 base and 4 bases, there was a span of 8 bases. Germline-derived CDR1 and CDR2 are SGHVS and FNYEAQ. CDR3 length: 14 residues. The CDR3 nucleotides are TGTGCCAGCAGCTTAGTGGGGGCATACAATGAGCAGTTCTTC. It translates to CASSLVGAYNEQFF.

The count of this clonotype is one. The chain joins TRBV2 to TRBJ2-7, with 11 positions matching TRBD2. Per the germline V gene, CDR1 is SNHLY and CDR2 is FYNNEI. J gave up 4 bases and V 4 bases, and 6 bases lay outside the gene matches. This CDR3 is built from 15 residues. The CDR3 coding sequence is TGTGCCAGCAGTGGGCGGACTAGCGGGCATTACGAGCAGTACTTC. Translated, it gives CASSGRTSGHYEQYF.

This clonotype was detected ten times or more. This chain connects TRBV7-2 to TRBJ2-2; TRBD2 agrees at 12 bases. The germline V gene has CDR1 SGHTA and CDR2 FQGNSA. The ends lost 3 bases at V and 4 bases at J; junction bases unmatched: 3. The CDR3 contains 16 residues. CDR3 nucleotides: TGTGCCAGCAGCTTGACTAGCGGGAGATTCACCGGGGAGCTGTTTTTT. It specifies CASSLTSGRFTGELFF.

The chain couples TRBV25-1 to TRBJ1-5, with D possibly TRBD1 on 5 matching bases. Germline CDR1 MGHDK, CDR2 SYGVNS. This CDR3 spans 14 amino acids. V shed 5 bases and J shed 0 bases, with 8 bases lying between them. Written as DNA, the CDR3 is TGTGCCAGCAGTATTGACAGTAGCAATCAGCCCCAGCATTTT. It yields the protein CASSIDSSNQPQHF.